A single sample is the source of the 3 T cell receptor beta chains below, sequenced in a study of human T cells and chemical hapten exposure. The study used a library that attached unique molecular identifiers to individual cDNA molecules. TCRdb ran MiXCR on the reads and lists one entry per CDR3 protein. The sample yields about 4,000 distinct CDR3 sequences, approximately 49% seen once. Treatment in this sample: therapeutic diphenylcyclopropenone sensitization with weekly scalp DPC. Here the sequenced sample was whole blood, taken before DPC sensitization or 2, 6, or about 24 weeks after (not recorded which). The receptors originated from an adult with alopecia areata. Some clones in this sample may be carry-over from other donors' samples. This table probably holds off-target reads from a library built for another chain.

The CDR3 nucleotides are TGCAGTGCTAGAGGAACAGGACTGAACACCGGGGAGCTGTTTTTT. This encodes CSARGTGLNTGELFF. The chain carries TRBV20-1 and TRBJ2-2, with D perhaps TRBD1 or TRBD2 (5 bases each). V was clipped by 1 base and J by 1 base, with 10 bases between them. This CDR3 region has 15 residues. Per the germline V gene, CDR1 is DFQATT and CDR2 is SNEGSKA (reference sequence).

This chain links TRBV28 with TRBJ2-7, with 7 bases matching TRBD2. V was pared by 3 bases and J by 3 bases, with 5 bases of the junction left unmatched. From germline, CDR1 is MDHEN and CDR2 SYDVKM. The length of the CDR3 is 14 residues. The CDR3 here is CASSFREVNYEQYF. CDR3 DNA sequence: TGTGCCAGCAGTTTTCGGGAGGTTAACTACGAGCAGTACTTC.

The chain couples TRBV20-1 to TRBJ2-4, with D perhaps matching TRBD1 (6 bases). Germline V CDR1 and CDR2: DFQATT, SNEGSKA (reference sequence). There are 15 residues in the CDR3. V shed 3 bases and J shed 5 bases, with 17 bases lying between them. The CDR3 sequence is CSASDRKGVQNIQYF. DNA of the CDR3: TGCAGTGCTAGCGACAGGAAAGGAGTACAAAACATTCAGTACTTC.